These 8 T cell receptor beta chains originate from one sample sequenced in a study of cytomegalovirus exposure and HLA in healthy donors. PCR used 60 Vbeta primers and 13 Jbeta primers. Repertoires were generated with immunoSEQ multiplex PCR, while TCRdb's copy carries only in-frame clones and drops some. Of nearly 110,000 clones detected, 82% appear once; the ten largest clones hold less than 3%. The sequenced material came from PBMCs. These receptor sequences come from a man younger than 45 in good health and CMV-seropositive.

The chain carries TRBV27 and TRBJ1-2; no firm D call. Trimming removed 6 bases at V and 2 bases at J, with 22 bases between. Germline-derived CDR1 and CDR2 are MNHEY and SMNVEV (reference sequence). This CDR3 comprises 17 residues. The CDR3 DNA is TGTGCCAGCAGCCCTTTGGGCCTCACCCGACTAAACTATGGCTACACCTTC. Translating it yields CASSPLGLTRLNYGYTF.

V usage is TRBV30 and J usage is TRBJ2-1, with 8 bases that match TRBD2. The ends lost 3 bases at V and 6 bases at J; junction bases unmatched: 7. Germline-derived CDR1 and CDR2 are GTSNPN and SVGIG (reference sequence). The CDR3 totals 14 residues. CDR3 amino acids: CAWRRAGVLNEQFF. CDR3 bases: TGTGCCTGGAGGCGAGCGGGGGTGCTCAATGAGCAGTTCTTC.

The chain combines TRBV30 with TRBJ1-1, with D possibly being TRBD1 (5 bases). Trimming removed 0 bases at V and 1 base at J, with 9 bases between. Germline V gene sequence: CDR1 GTSNPN, CDR2 SVGIG (reference sequence). There are 14 residues in the CDR3. The CDR3 region has the DNA TGTGCCTGGAGTGTAGGGGCGGCGAACACTGAAGCTTTCTTT. It specifies CAWSVGAANTEAFF.

This clone came up once. At one end the junction does not follow the germline gene, possibly because of a read error. The V and J genes are TRBV2 and TRBJ2-7; TRBD1 is a possible D gene (5 bases). The CDR3 runs to 13 residues. The V gene's germline CDR1 is SNHLY and CDR2 FYNNEI. The CDR3 region is CASRLNTDSCGHF. CDR3 DNA: TGTGCCAGCAGGCTTAATACCGACAGCTGCGGCCACTTC. Using reference TRBV2 and TRBJ2-7 for the parts outside the CDR3, the full variable domain is EPEVTQTPSHQVTQMGQEVILRCVPISNHLYFYWYRQILGQKVEFLVSFYNNEISEKSEIFDDQFSVERPDGSNFTLKIRSTKLEDSAMYFCASRLNTDSCGHFGPGTRLTVT.

V gene TRBV10-3 combines with J gene TRBJ1-1; D unclear. The CDR3 totals 16 residues. V dropped 3 bases and J dropped 0 bases, with 14 bases sitting between them. Germline V gene sequence: CDR1 ENHRY, CDR2 SYGVKD. Here the CDR3 DNA reads TGTGCCATCAGTGAAGTTGAGGGCAGAATGAACACTGAAGCTTTCTTT. This sequence encodes CAISEVEGRMNTEAFF.

V usage is TRBV7-9 and J usage is TRBJ1-2, with a weak D call TRBD1 (6 bases). Per germline, CDR1 SEHNR and CDR2 FQNEAQ (reference sequence). V shed 5 bases and J shed 5 bases, with 21 bases lying between them. The CDR3 consists of 16 residues. As DNA, the CDR3 is TGTGCCAGCAGCCCATCACCGCACCCAGGGGATTATGGCTACACCTTC. This encodes CASSPSPHPGDYGYTF. The whole variable domain, remainder taken from reference TRBV7-9 and TRBJ1-2, is DTGVSQNPRHKITKRGQNVTFRCDPISEHNRLYWYRQTLGQGPEFLTYFQNEAQLEKSRLLSDRFSAERPKGSFSTLEIQRTEQGDSAMYLCASSPSPHPGDYGYTFGSGTRLTVV.

J is TRBJ2-3 and V is TRBV4-1, with 10 bases that match TRBD2. The junction had 6 bases not matched to a gene; V was cut back by 0 bases and J by 6 bases. This CDR3 has 16 residues. From germline, CDR1 is MGHRA and CDR2 YSYEKL. CDR3 loop: CASSQDGAGGRDTQYF. The DNA for the CDR3 is TGCGCCAGCAGCCAAGATGGAGCGGGGGGGCGGGATACGCAGTATTTT.

This clone was seen only once. V gene TRBV6-1 combines with J gene TRBJ2-5; possibly TRBD2 for D (6 bases). The ends were cut back, 6 bases at V and 1 base at J, with 15 bases in the middle. CDR1 and CDR2 from the germline V gene are MNHNS and SASEGT. This CDR3 is built from 15 residues. CDR3 region: CASSTNPGGQETQYF. CDR3 in DNA: TGTGCCAGCAGCACCAACCCCGGGGGCCAAGAGACCCAGTACTTC.